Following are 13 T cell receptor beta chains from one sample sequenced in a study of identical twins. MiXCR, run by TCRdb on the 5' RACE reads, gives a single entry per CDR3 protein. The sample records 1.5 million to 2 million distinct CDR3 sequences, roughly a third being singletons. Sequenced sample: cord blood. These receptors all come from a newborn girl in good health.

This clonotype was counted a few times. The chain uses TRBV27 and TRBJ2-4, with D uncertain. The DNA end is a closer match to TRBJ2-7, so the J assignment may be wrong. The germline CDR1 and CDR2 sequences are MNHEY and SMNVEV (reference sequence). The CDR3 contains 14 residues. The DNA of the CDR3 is TGTGCCAGCAGTAGACTCCCATGGGGCTACGAGCAGTACTTC. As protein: CASSRLPWGYEQYF.

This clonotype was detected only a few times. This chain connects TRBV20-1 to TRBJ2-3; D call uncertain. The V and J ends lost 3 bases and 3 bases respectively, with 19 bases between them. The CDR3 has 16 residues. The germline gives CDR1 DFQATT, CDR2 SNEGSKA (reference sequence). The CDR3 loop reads CSARSIGLGVTDTQYF. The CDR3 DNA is TGCAGTGCTAGGTCAATCGGCCTAGGCGTGACAGATACGCAGTATTTT.

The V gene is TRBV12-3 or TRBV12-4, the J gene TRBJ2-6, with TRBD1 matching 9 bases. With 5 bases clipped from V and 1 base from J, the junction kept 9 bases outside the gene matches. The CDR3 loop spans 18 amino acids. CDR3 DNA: TGTGCCAGCAGTCCGTATCGGGACAGGGCGTCTGGGGCCAACGTCCTGACTTTC. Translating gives CASSPYRDRASGANVLTF.

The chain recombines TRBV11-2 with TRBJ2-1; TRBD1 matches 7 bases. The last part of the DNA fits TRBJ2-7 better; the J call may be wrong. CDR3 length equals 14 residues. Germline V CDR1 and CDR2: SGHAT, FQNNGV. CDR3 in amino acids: CASSPLTGYNEQYF. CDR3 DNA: TGTGCCAGCAGCCCCTTGACAGGGTACAATGAGCAGTACTTC.

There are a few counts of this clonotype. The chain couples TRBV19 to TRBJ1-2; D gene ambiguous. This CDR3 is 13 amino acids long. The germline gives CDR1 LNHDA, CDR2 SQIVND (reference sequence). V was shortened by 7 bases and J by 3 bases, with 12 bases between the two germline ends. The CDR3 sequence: CASKPGRYYGYTF. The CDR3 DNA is TGTGCCAGTAAGCCGGGTCGCTACTATGGCTACACCTTC.

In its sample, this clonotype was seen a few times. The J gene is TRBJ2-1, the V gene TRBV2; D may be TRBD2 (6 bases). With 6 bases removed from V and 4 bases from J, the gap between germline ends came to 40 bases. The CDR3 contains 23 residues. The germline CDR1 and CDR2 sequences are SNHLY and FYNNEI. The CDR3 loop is CASRAGSNLSRAGQRAGYNEQFF. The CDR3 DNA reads TGTGCCAGCAGGGCGGGCAGCAACTTGTCTAGAGCGGGCCAAAGGGCTGGGTACAATGAGCAGTTCTTC.

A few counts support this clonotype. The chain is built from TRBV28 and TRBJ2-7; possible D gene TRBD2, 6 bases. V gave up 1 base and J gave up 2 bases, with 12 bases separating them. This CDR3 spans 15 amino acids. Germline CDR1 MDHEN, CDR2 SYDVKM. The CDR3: CASSLSGDLTYEQYF. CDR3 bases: TGTGCCAGCAGTTTATCGGGGGACTTGACCTACGAGCAGTACTTC.

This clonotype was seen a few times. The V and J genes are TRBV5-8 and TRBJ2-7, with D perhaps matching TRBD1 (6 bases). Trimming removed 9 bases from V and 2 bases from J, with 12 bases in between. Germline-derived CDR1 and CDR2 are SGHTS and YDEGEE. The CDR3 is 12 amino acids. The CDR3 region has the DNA TGTGCCACCATGACAGGTACCTACGAGCAGTACTTC. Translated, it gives CATMTGTYEQYF.

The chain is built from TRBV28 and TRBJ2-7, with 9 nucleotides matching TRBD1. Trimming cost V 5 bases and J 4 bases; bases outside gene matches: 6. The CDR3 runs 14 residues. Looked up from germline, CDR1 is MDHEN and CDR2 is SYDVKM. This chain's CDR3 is CASSNWDRAYEQYF. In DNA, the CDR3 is TGTGCCAGCAGTAATTGGGACAGGGCTTACGAGCAGTACTTC.

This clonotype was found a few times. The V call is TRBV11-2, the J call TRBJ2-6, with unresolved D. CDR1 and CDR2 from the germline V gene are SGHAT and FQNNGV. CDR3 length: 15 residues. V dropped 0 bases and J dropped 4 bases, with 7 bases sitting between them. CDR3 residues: CASSLEVYGANVLTF. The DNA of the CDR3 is TGTGCCAGCAGCTTAGAAGTGTACGGGGCCAACGTCCTGACTTTC.

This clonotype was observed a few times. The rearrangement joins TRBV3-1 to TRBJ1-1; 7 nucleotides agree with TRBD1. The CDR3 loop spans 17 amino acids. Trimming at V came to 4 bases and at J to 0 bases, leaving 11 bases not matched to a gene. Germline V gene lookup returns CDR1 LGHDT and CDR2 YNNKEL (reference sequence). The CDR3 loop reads CASSLRQGRVMNTEAFF. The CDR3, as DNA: TGTGCCAGCAGCCTAAGACAGGGACGGGTTATGAACACTGAAGCTTTCTTT.

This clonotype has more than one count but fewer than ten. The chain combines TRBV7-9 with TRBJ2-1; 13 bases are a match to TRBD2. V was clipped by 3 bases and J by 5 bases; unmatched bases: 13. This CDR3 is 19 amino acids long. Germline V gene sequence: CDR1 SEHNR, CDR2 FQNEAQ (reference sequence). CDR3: CASSFRTSGRWDTHNEQFF. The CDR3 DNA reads TGTGCCAGCAGCTTCCGGACTAGCGGGAGATGGGACACACACAATGAGCAGTTCTTC.

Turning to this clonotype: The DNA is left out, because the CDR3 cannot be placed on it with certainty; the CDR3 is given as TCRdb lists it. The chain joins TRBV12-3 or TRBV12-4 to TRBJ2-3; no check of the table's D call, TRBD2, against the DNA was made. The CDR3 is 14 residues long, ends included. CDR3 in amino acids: CASSFGSGADTQYF.